The clone carrying this T cell receptor beta chain was observed a handful of times. Its specificity is not known. The data are from a study of T cells after yellow fever vaccination. Across the study: Those fractions that held only low numbers of cells were prepared using the SMART-Seq v4 Ultra Low Input RNA kit.

CDR1 SGHTA and CDR2 FQGNSA come from the germline V gene. The CDR3 runs 15 residues. J gave up 4 bases and V 6 bases, and 8 bases lay outside the gene matches. The study's findings and limits: Clones from primary vaccination mostly reappeared after the booster (roughly 97% CD4, roughly 87% CD8). FACS-sorted repertoires could harbor abundant contaminating bulk-population clonotypes.

Via MiXCR, TCRdb re-called the 5' RACE reads, giving one row per CDR3 protein. Altogether hundreds of thousands of distinct CDR3 sequences are present, roughly a sixth being singletons, with the ten largest covering roughly a sixth. The V gene is TRBV7-2, the J gene TRBJ2-5; 10 bases fit TRBD1. Sequenced material: PBMCs, taken before the yellow fever booster vaccination. The TCR originated in a man aged 18 to 35 who received the YFV17D yellow fever vaccine. This CDR3 reads CASRGGRDRGETQYF. CDR3 DNA: TGTGCCAGCAGGGGAGGTCGGGACAGGGGAGAGACCCAGTACTTC. Together with reference TRBV7-2 and TRBJ2-5, the CDR3 gives the full variable domain: GAGVSQSPSNKVTEKGKDVELRCDPISGHTALYWYRQSLGQGLEFLIYFQGNSAPDKSGLPSDRFSAERTGGSVSTLTIQRTQQEDSAVYLCASRGGRDRGETQYFGPGTRLLVL.